The T cell receptor (beta chain) under discussion was sequenced for a study of radiation and T cells in renal cell carcinoma. General study findings and limits: No pretreatment tumor biopsies were available for baseline clonotypes. From baseline, blood top tumor clonotypes peaked at 2 weeks post-radiation.

Concerning this clone: Its antigen is undetermined.

Repertoires were generated with immunoSEQ multiplex PCR, while TCRdb's copy carries only in-frame clones and drops some. The sample records approximately 90,000 clones, around four fifths being singletons. Trimming removed 5 bases at V and 1 base at J, with 11 bases between. CDR1 is SEHNR and CDR2 is FQNEAQ in the germline V gene (reference sequence). The CDR3 totals 14 residues. As for time point: blood 4 weeks post-SBRT, at nephrectomy. The treatment is: 15 Gy SBRT to primary tumor, nephrectomy 4 weeks later. Nephrectomy followed 15 Gy stereotactic body radiation by 4 weeks. The patient's renal cell carcinoma had clear cell pathology.

V and J are TRBV7-9 and TRBJ2-5; no reliable D call. Sample: blood, taken from a patient whose treatment included radiotherapy and nephrectomy. The receptor was isolated from a man aged 50-59 years with renal cell carcinoma. The DNA for the CDR3 is TGTGCCAGCAGCCCGCAGATTTCCCAAGAGACCCAGTACTTC. Its translation: CASSPQISQETQYF.